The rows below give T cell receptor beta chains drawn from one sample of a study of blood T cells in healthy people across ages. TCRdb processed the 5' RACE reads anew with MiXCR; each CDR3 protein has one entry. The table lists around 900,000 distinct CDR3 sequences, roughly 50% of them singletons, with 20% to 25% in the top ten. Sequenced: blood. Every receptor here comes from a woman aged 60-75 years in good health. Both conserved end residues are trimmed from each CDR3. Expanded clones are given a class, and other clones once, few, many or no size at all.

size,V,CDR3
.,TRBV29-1,SVEQLQSSYNEQF
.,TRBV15,ATSRRAVGANVLT
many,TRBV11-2,ASSLVADRGEQY
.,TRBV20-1,SARTGITGELF
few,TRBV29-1,SVREGQETQY
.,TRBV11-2,ASREVGRDGYT
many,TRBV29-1,SGGQPYEQY
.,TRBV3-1,ASSNRNPETQY
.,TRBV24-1,ATSDTTDTQY
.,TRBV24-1,ATSDRASYEQY
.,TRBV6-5,ASSYPSDPGQPNTGELF
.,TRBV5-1,ASSIQGLTDTQY
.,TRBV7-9,ASSFTGLVSGEQY
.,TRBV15,ATSNYPPNEQF